A selection of T cell receptor beta chains follows, all from one sample in a study of CD8 T cells in ankylosing spondylitis. TCRdb re-derived calls from the 5' RACE reads in MiXCR, one entry per CDR3 protein. This sample carries approximately 350,000 distinct CDR3 sequences, approximately 15% of them seen once, and the ten largest clones take about 1%. Sequenced: blood, either unsorted or a sorted T cell fraction (not recorded which). The receptor source for this set is a male donor with ankylosing spondylitis or in good health (not recorded which). CDR3s include the opening cysteine and the closing phenylalanine or tryptophan. The order of the fields is V gene, D gene, clone size, J gene, CDR3 protein, CDR3 DNA. The D gene is left open where the match is weak. Expanded clones get a size class; other rows say once, few or many, or leave the size out.

TRBV25-1,-,few,TRBJ2-7,CASSLAGPSSYEQYF,TGTGCCAGCAGCTTGGCGGGACCCAGCTCCTACGAGCAGTACTTC
TRBV11-2,TRBD2,-,TRBJ2-3,CASSSLGLAADTQYF,TGTGCCAGCAGCTCCCTGGGACTAGCGGCAGATACGCAGTATTTT
TRBV5-1,-,few,TRBJ1-4,CASSHQGQNEKLFF,TGCGCCAGCAGCCACCAGGGGCAGAATGAAAAACTGTTTTTT
TRBV7-9,-,-,TRBJ2-3,CASTLGPGDTDTQYF,TGTGCCAGCACCTTAGGCCCAGGGGACACAGATACGCAGTATTTT
TRBV5-1,TRBD1,-,TRBJ2-2,CASSLGAGGATGELFF,TGCGCCAGCAGCTTGGGGGCAGGGGGCGCCACCGGGGAGCTGTTTTTT
TRBV20-1,-,-,TRBJ2-5,CSARVGGGETQYF,TGCAGTGCTAGAGTCGGGGGTGGAGAGACCCAGTACTTC
TRBV20-1,TRBD2,-,TRBJ2-1,CSAQRTSGRAAFF,TGCAGTGCTCAAAGAACTAGCGGGAGGGCCGCGTTCTTC
TRBV5-1,-,many,TRBJ2-1,CASSLERSYEQFF,TGCGCCAGCAGCTTGGAGAGGTCATATGAGCAGTTCTTC
TRBV6-6,-,few,TRBJ1-1,CASRGVNTEAFF,TGTGCCAGCAGGGGGGTGAACACTGAAGCTTTCTTT
TRBV6-5,-,-,TRBJ2-3,CASSWTGYGTDTQYF,TGTGCCAGCAGTTGGACCGGATATGGCACAGATACGCAGTATTTT
TRBV7-9,-,few,TRBJ2-5,CASSPRTITGETQYF,TGTGCCAGCAGCCCCAGGACCATTACGGGGGAGACCCAGTACTTC
TRBV5-5,TRBD1,few,TRBJ1-2,CASSAEQGYYGYTF,TGTGCCAGCAGCGCGGAACAGGGGTACTATGGCTACACCTTC
TRBV11-2,-,few,TRBJ2-3,CASSFYWRPPDTQYF,TGTGCCAGCAGCTTTTATTGGAGGCCCCCAGATACGCAGTATTTT
TRBV15,-,few,TRBJ2-7,CATSRDLSYEQYF,TGTGCCACCAGCAGGGATCTATCCTACGAGCAGTACTTC
TRBV2,TRBD2,few,TRBJ2-7,CASKLPGTSGRVYEQYF,TGTGCCAGCAAGCTTCCCGGGACTAGCGGGAGAGTATACGAGCAGTACTTC
TRBV6-1,TRBD2,-,TRBJ2-7,CASTPRREGTYEQYF,TGTGCCAGCACCCCCCGGCGGGAGGGTACCTACGAGCAGTACTTC
TRBV20-1,-,-,TRBJ1-1,CSPNKGGHPEAFF,TGCAGTCCAAATAAAGGAGGTCACCCTGAAGCTTTCTTT
TRBV5-1,TRBD1,few,TRBJ2-5,CASSFGDRGPQYF,TGCGCCAGCAGCTTTGGGGACAGGGGCCCCCAGTACTTC
TRBV28,-,-,TRBJ2-7,CASSLRAGEQYF,TGTGCCAGCAGTCTGCGAGCCGGGGAGCAGTACTTC
TRBV4-2,-,-,TRBJ1-3,CASSGLMTGSENTIYF,TGTGCCAGCAGCGGGCTCATGACAGGCTCGGAAAACACCATATATTTT
TRBV5-5,-,once,TRBJ2-3,CASSPWLTDTQYF,TGTGCCAGCAGCCCTTGGCTCACTGATACGCAGTATTTT
TRBV12-3/TRBV12-4,TRBD2,many,TRBJ2-5,CASRPRGEFAQYF,TGTGCCAGCAGGCCTCGGGGGGAATTTGCCCAGTACTTC
TRBV5-4,TRBD1,few,TRBJ2-7,CASSLPQGDEQYF,TGTGCCAGCAGCCTCCCCCAGGGGGACGAGCAGTACTTC
TRBV5-1,-,few,TRBJ2-7,CASSLGQTEGEQYF,TGCGCCAGCAGCTTGGGCCAAACCGAGGGCGAGCAGTACTTC
TRBV5-1,-,few,TRBJ1-4,CASTSGQLSYGEKLFF,TGCGCCAGCACATCCGGACAGCTTTCATACGGTGAAAAACTGTTTTTT
TRBV12-3/TRBV12-4,-,-,TRBJ2-7,CASSLGQLSSYEQYF,TGTGCCAGCAGTTTAGGACAACTGAGCTCCTACGAGCAGTACTTC
TRBV27,-,few,TRBJ2-7,CASSLSYPGMGSYEQYF,TGTGCCAGCAGTTTATCGTACCCCGGAATGGGCTCCTACGAGCAGTACTTC
TRBV12-3/TRBV12-4,-,-,TRBJ1-1,CASRFDSLNTEAFF,TGTGCCAGCAGATTCGACAGTCTGAACACTGAAGCTTTCTTT
TRBV30,TRBD1,-,TRBJ2-7,CAWNPGQGLYEQYF,TGTGCCTGGAACCCGGGACAGGGGTTATACGAGCAGTACTTC
TRBV7-2,-,-,TRBJ2-5,CASSRPQETQYF,TGTGCCAGCAGCCGCCCCCAAGAGACCCAGTACTTC
TRBV15,-,few,TRBJ2-5,CATSRDRIRGTQLF,TGTGCCACCAGCAGAGATAGGATTCGGGGGACTCAACTCTTC
TRBV7-2,-,-,TRBJ2-3,CASSHTPGNYNTDTQYF,TGTGCCAGCAGCCACACCCCGGGGAACTACAACACAGATACGCAGTATTTT
TRBV18,-,-,TRBJ2-1,CASSPKVSNNEQFF,TGTGCCAGCTCACCAAAGGTATCTAACAATGAGCAGTTCTTC
TRBV6-1,TRBD1,few,TRBJ2-6,CASSERDSISGANVLTF,TGTGCCAGCAGTGAGAGGGACAGCATCTCTGGGGCCAACGTCCTGACTTTC
TRBV25-1,TRBD1,-,TRBJ1-4,CASSDNTGGWEKLFF,TGTGCCAGCAGTGATAATACAGGGGGTTGGGAAAAACTGTTTTTT
TRBV20-1,-,few,TRBJ2-2,CSASHGGVTTGELFF,TGCAGTGCTAGTCACGGGGGTGTAACCACCGGGGAGCTGTTTTTT
TRBV12-3/TRBV12-4,TRBD1,many,TRBJ1-6,CASKQGDHSPLHF,TGTGCCAGCAAACAGGGGGATCATTCACCCCTCCACTTT